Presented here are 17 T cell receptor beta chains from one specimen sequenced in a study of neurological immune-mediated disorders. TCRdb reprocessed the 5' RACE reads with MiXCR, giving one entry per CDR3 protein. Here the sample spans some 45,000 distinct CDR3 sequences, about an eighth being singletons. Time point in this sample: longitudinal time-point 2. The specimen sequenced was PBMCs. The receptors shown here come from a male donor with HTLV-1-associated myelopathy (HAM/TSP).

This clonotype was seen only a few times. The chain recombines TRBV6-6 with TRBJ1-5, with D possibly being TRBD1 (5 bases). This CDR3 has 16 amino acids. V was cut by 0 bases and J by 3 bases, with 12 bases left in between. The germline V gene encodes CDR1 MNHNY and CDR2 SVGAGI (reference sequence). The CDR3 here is CASSYSMGGSNQPQHF. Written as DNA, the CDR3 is TGTGCCAGCAGTTACTCGATGGGGGGTTCCAATCAGCCCCAGCATTTT.

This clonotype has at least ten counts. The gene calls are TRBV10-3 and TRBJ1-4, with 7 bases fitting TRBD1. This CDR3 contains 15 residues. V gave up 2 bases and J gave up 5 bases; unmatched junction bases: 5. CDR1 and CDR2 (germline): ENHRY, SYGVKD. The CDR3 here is CAISEGTAVNEKLFF. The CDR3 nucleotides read TGTGCCATCAGTGAGGGGACAGCGGTGAATGAAAAACTGTTTTTT.

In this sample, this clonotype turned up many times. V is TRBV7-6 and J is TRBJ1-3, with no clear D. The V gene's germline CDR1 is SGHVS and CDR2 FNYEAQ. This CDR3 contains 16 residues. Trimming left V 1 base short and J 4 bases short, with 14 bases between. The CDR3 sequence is CASSLEPFGLGNTIYF. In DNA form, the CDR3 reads TGTGCCAGCAGCTTAGAGCCTTTCGGGTTGGGAAACACCATATATTTT.

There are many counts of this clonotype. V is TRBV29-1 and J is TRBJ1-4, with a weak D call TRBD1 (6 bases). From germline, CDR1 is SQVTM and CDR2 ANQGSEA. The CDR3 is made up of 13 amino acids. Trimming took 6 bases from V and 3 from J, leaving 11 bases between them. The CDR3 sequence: CSVERTANEKLFF. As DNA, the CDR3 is TGCAGCGTCGAGAGGACAGCTAATGAAAAACTGTTTTTT.

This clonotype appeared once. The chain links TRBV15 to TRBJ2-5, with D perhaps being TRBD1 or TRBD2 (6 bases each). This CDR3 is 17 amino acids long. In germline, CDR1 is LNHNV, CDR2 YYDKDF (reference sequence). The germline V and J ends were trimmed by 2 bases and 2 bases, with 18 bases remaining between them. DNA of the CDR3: TGTGCCACCAGCAGATCGCCCCCCGGGGGCGATCAAGAGACCCAGTACTTC. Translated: CATSRSPPGGDQETQYF.

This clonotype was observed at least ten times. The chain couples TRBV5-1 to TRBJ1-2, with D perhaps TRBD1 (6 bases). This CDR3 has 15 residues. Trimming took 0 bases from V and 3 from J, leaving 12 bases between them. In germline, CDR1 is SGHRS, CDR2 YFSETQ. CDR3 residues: CASSLVGGLDYGYTF. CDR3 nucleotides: TGCGCCAGCAGCTTGGTCGGGGGGCTTGACTATGGCTACACCTTC.

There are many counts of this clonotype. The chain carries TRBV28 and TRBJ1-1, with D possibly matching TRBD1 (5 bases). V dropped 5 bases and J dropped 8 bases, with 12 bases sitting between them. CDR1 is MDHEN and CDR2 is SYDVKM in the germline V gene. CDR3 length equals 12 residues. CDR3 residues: CASSTPTGEAFF. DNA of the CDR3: TGTGCCAGCAGTACCCCAACAGGAGAAGCTTTCTTT.

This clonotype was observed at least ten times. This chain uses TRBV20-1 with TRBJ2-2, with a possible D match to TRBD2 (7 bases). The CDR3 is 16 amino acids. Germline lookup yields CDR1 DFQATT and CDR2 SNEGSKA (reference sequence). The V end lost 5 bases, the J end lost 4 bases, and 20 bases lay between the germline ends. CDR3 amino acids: CSAWPGGGRSTGELFF. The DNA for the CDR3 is TGCAGTGCTTGGCCTGGGGGGGGGCGGTCCACCGGGGAGCTGTTTTTT.

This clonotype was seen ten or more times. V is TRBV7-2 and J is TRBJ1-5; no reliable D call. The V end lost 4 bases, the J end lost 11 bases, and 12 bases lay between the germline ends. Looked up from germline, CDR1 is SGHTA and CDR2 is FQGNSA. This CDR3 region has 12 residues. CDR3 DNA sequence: TGTGCCAGCAGCTCGTACGGAGGAGCCCAGCATTTT. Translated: CASSSYGGAQHF.

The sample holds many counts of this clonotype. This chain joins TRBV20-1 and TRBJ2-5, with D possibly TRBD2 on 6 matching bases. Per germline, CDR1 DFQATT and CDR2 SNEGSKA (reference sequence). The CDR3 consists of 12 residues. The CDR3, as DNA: TGCACCACCCGGGGGTGGCAAGAGACCCAGTACTTC. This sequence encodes CTTRGWQETQYF.

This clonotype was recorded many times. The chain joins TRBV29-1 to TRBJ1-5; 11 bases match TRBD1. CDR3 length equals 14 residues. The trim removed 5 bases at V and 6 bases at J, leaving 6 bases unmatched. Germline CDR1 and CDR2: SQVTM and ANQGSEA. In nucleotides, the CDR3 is TGCAGCGTTTCCGGGACAGGGGGGAGTCAGCCCCAGCATTTT. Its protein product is CSVSGTGGSQPQHF.

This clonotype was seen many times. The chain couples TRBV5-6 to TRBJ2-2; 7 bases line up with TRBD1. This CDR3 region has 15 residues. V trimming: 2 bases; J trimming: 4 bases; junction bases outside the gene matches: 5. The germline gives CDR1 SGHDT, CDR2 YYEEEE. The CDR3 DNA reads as TGTGCCAGCAGCTTTACAGGGGCGGGCACCGGGGAGCTGTTTTTT. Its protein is CASSFTGAGTGELFF.

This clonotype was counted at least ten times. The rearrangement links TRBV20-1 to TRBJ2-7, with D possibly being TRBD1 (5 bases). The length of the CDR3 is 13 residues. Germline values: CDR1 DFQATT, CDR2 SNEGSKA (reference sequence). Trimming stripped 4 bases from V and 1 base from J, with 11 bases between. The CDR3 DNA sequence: TGCAGTGCTAAAAGGGGCAGTTCCTACGAGCAGTACTTC. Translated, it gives CSAKRGSSYEQYF.

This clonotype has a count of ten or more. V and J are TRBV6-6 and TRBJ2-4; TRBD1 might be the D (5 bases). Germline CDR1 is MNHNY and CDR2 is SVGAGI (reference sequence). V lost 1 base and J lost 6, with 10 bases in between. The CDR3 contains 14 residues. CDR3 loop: CASSYWQDTNIQYF. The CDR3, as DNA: TGTGCCAGCAGTTACTGGCAGGACACAAACATTCAGTACTTC.

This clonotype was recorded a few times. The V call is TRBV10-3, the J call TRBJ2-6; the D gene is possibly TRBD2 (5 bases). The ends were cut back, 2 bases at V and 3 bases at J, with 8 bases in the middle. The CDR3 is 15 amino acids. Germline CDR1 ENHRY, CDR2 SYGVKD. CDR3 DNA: TGTGCCATCAGTGAGGGTGGGAGTGGGGCCAACGTCCTGACTTTC. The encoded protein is CAISEGGSGANVLTF.

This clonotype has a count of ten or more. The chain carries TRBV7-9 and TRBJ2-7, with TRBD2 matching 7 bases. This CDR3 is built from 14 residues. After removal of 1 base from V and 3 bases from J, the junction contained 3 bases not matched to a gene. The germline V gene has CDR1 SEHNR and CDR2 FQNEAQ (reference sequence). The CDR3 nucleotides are TGTGCCAGCAGCTTAGGCAGCGGGGTCTACGAGCAGTACTTC. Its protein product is CASSLGSGVYEQYF.

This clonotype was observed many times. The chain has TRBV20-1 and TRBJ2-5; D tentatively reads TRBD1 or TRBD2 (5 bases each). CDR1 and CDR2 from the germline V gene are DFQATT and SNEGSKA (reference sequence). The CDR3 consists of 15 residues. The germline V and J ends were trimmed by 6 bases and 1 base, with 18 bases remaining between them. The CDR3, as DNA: TGCAGTGCGGCCCTCTGGGGACCGTCCCAAGAGACCCAGTACTTC. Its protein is CSAALWGPSQETQYF.